These T cell receptor beta chains were read from a single sample in a study of persistence of HIV-infected CD4 T cells. No antigen has been assigned to these receptors. Assay used: immunoSEQ multiplex PCR; TCRdb lists only in-frame clones, some missing. The table has 19,000 or so clones, roughly 60% seen once. This material consisted of CD4+ T cells sorted from PBMCs after approximately 19-hour stimulation, taken from a patient who received antiretroviral therapy. These receptor sequences come from an adult woman with HIV who was CMV-seropositive. Both conserved end residues are part of each CDR3. The order of the fields is D gene, J gene, V gene, clone size, CDR3 DNA, CDR3 protein. The D gene is left open where the match is weak. Only some rows state a clone size, as once, few, many or a class for expanded clones.

d_gene: NA
j_gene: TRBJ1-2
v_gene: TRBV6-5
abundance: NA
CDR3nt: TGTGCCGCGAAGGGAAACGGCTACACCTTC
CDR3aa: CAAKGNGYTF

d_gene: NA
j_gene: TRBJ2-2
v_gene: TRBV7-3
abundance: NA
CDR3nt: TGTGCCAGCAGCCGACGGGGATCGAGTACCGGGGAGCTGTTTTTT
CDR3aa: CASSRRGSSTGELFF

d_gene: TRBD2
j_gene: TRBJ2-7
v_gene: TRBV6-5
abundance: once
CDR3nt: TGTGCCAGCCGGAGCGGGGGGGCGTACGAGCAGTACTTC
CDR3aa: CASRSGGAYEQYF

d_gene: TRBD1
j_gene: TRBJ2-1
v_gene: TRBV19
abundance: NA
CDR3nt: TGTGCCAGTACAGACAGGGGGCCGAGCTCCTACAATGAGCAGTTCTTC
CDR3aa: CASTDRGPSSYNEQFF

d_gene: NA
j_gene: TRBJ2-1
v_gene: TRBV4-1
abundance: NA
CDR3nt: TGCGCCAGCAGCCGACGATTGACCGACAATGAGCAGTTCTTC
CDR3aa: CASSRRLTDNEQFF

d_gene: NA
j_gene: TRBJ2-3
v_gene: TRBV5-1
abundance: few
CDR3nt: TGCGCCAGCAGCCCTGACAGGGAGGGGGATACGCAGTATTTT
CDR3aa: CASSPDREGDTQYF

d_gene: NA
j_gene: TRBJ2-5
v_gene: TRBV7-6
abundance: NA
CDR3nt: TGTGCCAGCAGCTCTACTAGCCGGGAGACCCAGTACTTC
CDR3aa: CASSSTSRETQYF

d_gene: NA
j_gene: TRBJ2-3
v_gene: TRBV5-1
abundance: NA
CDR3nt: TGCGCCAGCAGCTTGGCCGGGGGACAGGATACGCAGTATTTT
CDR3aa: CASSLAGGQDTQYF

d_gene: NA
j_gene: TRBJ2-6
v_gene: TRBV7-3
abundance: NA
CDR3nt: TGTGCCAGCACCCTTAGCTCTGGGGCCAACGTCCTGACTTTC
CDR3aa: CASTLSSGANVLTF

d_gene: NA
j_gene: TRBJ2-1
v_gene: TRBV5-5
abundance: medium-sized
CDR3nt: TGTGCCAGCATCCCAGCAGGGTCCCTCTCCAATGAGCAGTTCTTC
CDR3aa: CASIPAGSLSNEQFF

d_gene: NA
j_gene: TRBJ1-1
v_gene: TRBV5-1
abundance: NA
CDR3nt: TGCGCCAGCAGCTTGGAGGGAGGGGTCACTGAAGCTTTCTTT
CDR3aa: CASSLEGGVTEAFF

d_gene: NA
j_gene: TRBJ2-7
v_gene: TRBV19
abundance: few
CDR3nt: TGTGCCAGTAGTCAGAAAAACACGGGGGCCTACGAGCAGTACTTC
CDR3aa: CASSQKNTGAYEQYF

d_gene: NA
j_gene: TRBJ1-2
v_gene: TRBV10-3
abundance: NA
CDR3nt: TGTGCCATCAAACAGCTTCTATATGGCTACACCTTC
CDR3aa: CAIKQLLYGYTF

d_gene: NA
j_gene: TRBJ1-5
v_gene: TRBV6-4
abundance: few
CDR3nt: TGTGCCAGCAGGGGGAAAGAGGACAGACCCCAATATAGCAATCAGCCCCAGCATTTT
CDR3aa: CASRGKEDRPQYSNQPQHF

d_gene: NA
j_gene: TRBJ1-5
v_gene: TRBV19
abundance: NA
CDR3nt: TGTGCCAGTAGCCCGGGTTCTAGGGGGAATCAGCCCCAGCATTTT
CDR3aa: CASSPGSRGNQPQHF

d_gene: TRBD2
j_gene: TRBJ2-3
v_gene: TRBV4-1
abundance: NA
CDR3nt: TGCGCCAGCACAGGCATGACTAGCGGGGATAATACGCAGTATTTT
CDR3aa: CASTGMTSGDNTQYF

d_gene: TRBD2
j_gene: TRBJ2-7
v_gene: TRBV7-6
abundance: NA
CDR3nt: TGTGCCAGCAGCTTAACTGGGGGGGGAACCTCCTACGAGCAGTACTTC
CDR3aa: CASSLTGGGTSYEQYF

d_gene: TRBD1
j_gene: TRBJ1-2
v_gene: TRBV5-4
abundance: NA
CDR3nt: TGTGCCAGCAGCACGGGACAGAACTATGGCTACACCTTC
CDR3aa: CASSTGQNYGYTF

d_gene: NA
j_gene: TRBJ1-1
v_gene: TRBV6-5
abundance: NA
CDR3nt: TGTGCCAGCAGTTACTCGTTTCAGGGGCTGAGGACTGAAGCTTTCTTT
CDR3aa: CASSYSFQGLRTEAFF

d_gene: TRBD1
j_gene: TRBJ2-5
v_gene: TRBV11-3
abundance: NA
CDR3nt: TGTGCCAGCAGCCCAGGGACAGACAGACTTGAGACCCAGTACTTC
CDR3aa: CASSPGTDRLETQYF

d_gene: TRBD1
j_gene: TRBJ2-3
v_gene: TRBV5-1
abundance: NA
CDR3nt: TGCGCCAGCAACAGGGGGCAGAGAGATACGCAGTATTTT
CDR3aa: CASNRGQRDTQYF

d_gene: NA
j_gene: TRBJ1-1
v_gene: TRBV10-2
abundance: NA
CDR3nt: TGCGCCAGCAGTTCCGGGGTGAACACTGAAGCTTTCTTT
CDR3aa: CASSSGVNTEAFF

d_gene: NA
j_gene: TRBJ1-1
v_gene: TRBV25-1
abundance: NA
CDR3nt: TGTGCCAGCAGTCGAGGATTGACTGAAGCTTTCTTT
CDR3aa: CASSRGLTEAFF

d_gene: NA
j_gene: TRBJ2-5
v_gene: TRBV27
abundance: NA
CDR3nt: TGTGCCAGCAGTTGGGACCCTAGACAAGAGACCCAGTACTTC
CDR3aa: CASSWDPRQETQYF

d_gene: TRBD1
j_gene: TRBJ1-1
v_gene: TRBV18
abundance: NA
CDR3nt: TGTGCCAGCTCACCCCAAACAGGGGGCACTGAAGCTTTCTTT
CDR3aa: CASSPQTGGTEAFF

d_gene: NA
j_gene: TRBJ1-5
v_gene: TRBV6-1
abundance: NA
CDR3nt: TGTGCCAGCAGTGTGAGAACAGGGCAAGTTGTTTATCAGCCCCAGCATTTT
CDR3aa: CASSVRTGQVVYQPQHF

d_gene: TRBD2
j_gene: TRBJ2-1
v_gene: TRBV9
abundance: NA
CDR3nt: TGTGCCAGCAGCGTGAGTTGGAAAGACCCGGGGGGGCCCTACAATGAGCAGTTCTTC
CDR3aa: CASSVSWKDPGGPYNEQFF

d_gene: NA
j_gene: TRBJ2-5
v_gene: TRBV6-5
abundance: few
CDR3nt: TGTGCCAGCAGTTACTCGATGGGTAGGGGCCGAGAGACCCAGTACTTC
CDR3aa: CASSYSMGRGRETQYF

d_gene: NA
j_gene: TRBJ1-2
v_gene: TRBV5-6
abundance: NA
CDR3nt: TGTGCCAGCAGCTTGGAAGACAGGTCGGGTGGCTACACCTTC
CDR3aa: CASSLEDRSGGYTF

d_gene: TRBD1
j_gene: TRBJ1-2
v_gene: TRBV29-1
abundance: NA
CDR3nt: TGCAGCGTTGAAGGACAGGGGGTAGAGGGCTACACCTTC
CDR3aa: CSVEGQGVEGYTF

d_gene: NA
j_gene: TRBJ2-2
v_gene: TRBV6-4
abundance: NA
CDR3nt: TGTGCCAGCAGGACAGACAACACCGGGGAGCTGTTTTTT
CDR3aa: CASRTDNTGELFF

d_gene: NA
j_gene: TRBJ1-1
v_gene: TRBV20-1
abundance: once
CDR3nt: TGCAGTGCTAGGGGAGGGGCGGAGGCTTTCTTT
CDR3aa: CSARGGAEAFF

d_gene: NA
j_gene: TRBJ2-1
v_gene: TRBV5-1
abundance: NA
CDR3nt: TGCGCCAGCAGCTCTACAGGGTTTAATGAGCAGTTCTTC
CDR3aa: CASSSTGFNEQFF

d_gene: TRBD1
j_gene: TRBJ1-6
v_gene: TRBV29-1
abundance: NA
CDR3nt: TGCAGCGTTAGACAGGGGAGCGATTCACCCCTCCACTTT
CDR3aa: CSVRQGSDSPLHF

d_gene: NA
j_gene: TRBJ1-3
v_gene: TRBV19
abundance: once
CDR3nt: TGTGCCAGCACTCACGGGGCAAACTCTGGAAACACCATATATTTT
CDR3aa: CASTHGANSGNTIYF

d_gene: NA
j_gene: TRBJ2-2
v_gene: TRBV6-6
abundance: few
CDR3nt: TGTGCCAGCCGGCGTGATACCGGGGAGCTGTTTTTT
CDR3aa: CASRRDTGELFF

d_gene: TRBD1
j_gene: TRBJ2-6
v_gene: TRBV18
abundance: NA
CDR3nt: TGTGCCAGCTCACCACAGGGGGCGGCTCCTGGGGCCAACGTCCTGACTTTC
CDR3aa: CASSPQGAAPGANVLTF

d_gene: NA
j_gene: TRBJ1-1
v_gene: TRBV18
abundance: NA
CDR3nt: TGTGCCAGCTCACTCGGGGGTGGCGAGAACACTGAAGCTTTCTTT
CDR3aa: CASSLGGGENTEAFF

d_gene: NA
j_gene: TRBJ2-3
v_gene: TRBV24-1
abundance: NA
CDR3nt: TGTGCCACCAGTGAGGGACTAGATACGCAGTATTTT
CDR3aa: CATSEGLDTQYF

d_gene: NA
j_gene: TRBJ2-1
v_gene: TRBV3-1/TRBV3-2
abundance: NA
CDR3nt: TGTGCCAGCAGCCAAGAGTGGTATTCCTACAATGAGCAGTTCTTC
CDR3aa: CASSQEWYSYNEQFF

d_gene: NA
j_gene: TRBJ1-1
v_gene: TRBV3-1/TRBV3-2
abundance: NA
CDR3nt: TGTGCCAGCAGCCCGTCGGGGGCGGTCATGAACACTGAAGCTTTCTTT
CDR3aa: CASSPSGAVMNTEAFF

d_gene: NA
j_gene: TRBJ2-5
v_gene: TRBV5-1
abundance: NA
CDR3nt: TGCGCCAGCAGCTTGAGAGAGACCCAGTACTTC
CDR3aa: CASSLRETQYF

d_gene: TRBD1
j_gene: TRBJ2-2
v_gene: TRBV5-1
abundance: few
CDR3nt: TGCGCCAGCACCCCGACAGGGGTCGGAACCGGGGAGCTGTTTTTT
CDR3aa: CASTPTGVGTGELFF

d_gene: TRBD2
j_gene: TRBJ2-3
v_gene: TRBV2
abundance: NA
CDR3nt: TGTGCCAGCAGTCTTCGGACTAGCGGGGGACGAGATATGCAGTATTTT
CDR3aa: CASSLRTSGGRDMQYF

d_gene: NA
j_gene: TRBJ2-7
v_gene: TRBV7-9
abundance: NA
CDR3nt: TGTGCCAGCAGCTTAAACCAGGAGTTCTACGAGCAGTACTTC
CDR3aa: CASSLNQEFYEQYF